Below, 22 T cell receptor beta chains from the same sample are listed, as sequenced in a study of T cell responses to AZD1222 COVID-19 vaccine. Only in-frame clones appear in the TCRdb table, and some are missing; sequencing was by immunoSEQ multiplex PCR. This table has more than 110,000 clones, around 88% appearing once. Sample: peripheral blood, taken on day 0 of AZD1222 vaccination. Receptor source: an adult in good health.

V usage is TRBV10-3 and J usage is TRBJ1-3; no definite D call. The CDR3 is 15 residues long. The V gene lost 4 bases and the J gene lost 0 bases, with 10 bases spanning the gap. CDR1 ENHRY and CDR2 SYGVKD come from the germline V gene. The CDR3 region is CAISGRQSSGNTIYF. DNA for the CDR3: TGTGCCATCAGTGGTAGGCAGAGCTCTGGAAACACCATATATTTT.

This sequence joins TRBV15 and TRBJ2-7; TRBD2 matches at 10 bases. CDR1 is LNHNV, CDR2 YYDKDF, per germline (reference sequence). Trimming took 4 bases from V and 2 from J; bases not matched to a gene: 14. CDR3 size: 18 residues. The CDR3 loop is CATSTSLLTSGIAYEQYF. Here the CDR3 DNA reads TGTGCCACCAGCACCTCTCTCCTAACTAGCGGGATTGCCTACGAGCAGTACTTC.

A note on this clone: One end of the junction fails to match germline, which may point to a read error. The chain couples TRBV10-3 to TRBJ2-1; the D is unclear. The CDR3 is 15 amino acids. Germline V gene lookup returns CDR1 ENHRY and CDR2 SYGVKD. The CDR3 nucleotides are TGTGCCATCAGGCAGACCCTACCCTCCGACAATGAGCAGTTCTTC. Protein: CAIRQTLPSDNEQFF.

V gene TRBV28 combines with J gene TRBJ2-7; tentatively, D is TRBD2 (6 bases). This CDR3 has 16 amino acids. V was clipped by 6 bases and J by 2 bases, with 20 bases between them. The germline V gene encodes CDR1 MDHEN and CDR2 SYDVKM. CDR3 protein: CASSVRLSGLPYEQYF. Here the CDR3 DNA reads TGTGCCAGCAGCGTTCGCCTCTCAGGACTACCCTACGAGCAGTACTTC.

The V and J genes are TRBV6-2 or TRBV6-3 and TRBJ2-1; 8 nucleotides line up with TRBD1. The germline gives CDR1 MNHEY, CDR2 SVGEGT. The CDR3 extends over 14 amino acids. The V segment lost 5 bases and the J segment 7 bases; nucleotides outside the gene matches: 7. CDR3 loop: CASSLQGVGNEQFF. The CDR3 nucleotides read TGTGCCAGCAGTCTACAGGGGGTAGGTAATGAGCAGTTCTTC.

The CDR3 is CASSLRLAGVVTGELFF. The CDR3 DNA reads as TGTGCCAGCAGCTTAAGGCTAGCGGGAGTGGTGACCGGGGAGCTGTTTTTT. The genes are TRBV7-8 and TRBJ2-2, with 10 bases fitting TRBD2. The trim removed 2 bases at V and 5 bases at J, leaving 8 bases unmatched. CDR3 length: 17 residues. Germline V gene lookup returns CDR1 SGHVS and CDR2 FQNEAQ.

The chain employs TRBV6-1 and TRBJ2-1; the D is unclear. The CDR3 is 12 amino acids. The V and J ends lost 5 bases and 8 bases respectively, with 10 bases between them. Germline assignment: CDR1 MNHNS and CDR2 SASEGT. CDR3 amino acids: CASSSVADEQFF. In DNA form, the CDR3 reads TGTGCCAGCAGTTCCGTCGCGGATGAGCAGTTCTTC.

This clone was found once. The chain has TRBV10-3 and TRBJ2-7; 9 positions match TRBD2. Germline CDR1 and CDR2: ENHRY and SYGVKD. The CDR3 is 17 residues long. V lost 6 bases, J lost 1 base, and 13 bases stayed unmatched. This CDR3 is CAISGPGSSGKSYEQYF. The DNA of the CDR3 is TGTGCCATCAGCGGACCTGGTTCTAGCGGGAAATCCTACGAGCAGTACTTC.

The chain employs TRBV3-1 (or the pseudogene TRBV3-2) and TRBJ1-1; D might be TRBD1 (5 bases). CDR3 length: 16 residues. The ends were cut back, 1 base at V and 5 bases at J, with 17 bases in the middle. Germline loops: CDR1 LGHDT, CDR2 YNNKEL (reference sequence). In nucleotides, the CDR3 is TGTGCCAGCAGCCAAGTAGTTCAGGCTGGGGGGACTGAAGCTTTCTTT. Amino acid sequence: CASSQVVQAGGTEAFF.

This chain connects TRBV15 to TRBJ1-2; 7 bases line up with TRBD1. V lost 1 base to trimming and J lost 6 bases; unmatched junction nucleotides: 14. Germline V lookup: CDR1 LNHNV, CDR2 YYDKDF (reference sequence). This CDR3 contains 17 residues. This chain's CDR3 is CATSRGSWANRGNGYTF. CDR3 in DNA: TGTGCCACCAGCAGAGGTAGTTGGGCTAACAGGGGAAATGGCTACACCTTC.

This chain links TRBV3-1 (or the pseudogene TRBV3-2) with TRBJ2-5; 8 nucleotides align to TRBD2. There are 13 residues in the CDR3. V lost 3 bases and J lost 5; bases outside the gene matches: 2. Germline lookup yields CDR1 LGHDT and CDR2 YNNKEL (reference sequence). This chain's CDR3 is CASSQREDETQYF. CDR3 in DNA: TGTGCCAGCAGCCAGCGGGAGGATGAGACCCAGTACTTC.

The V call is TRBV10-3, the J call TRBJ1-4, with D perhaps TRBD1 (5 bases). Germline lookup yields CDR1 ENHRY and CDR2 SYGVKD. The ends were cut back, 6 bases at V and 8 bases at J, with 16 bases in the middle. The CDR3 runs to 14 residues. In DNA form, the CDR3 reads TGTGCCATCAGCCCAGGGAGTACGATGGAAAAACTGTTTTTT. Amino acids: CAISPGSTMEKLFF.

The chain has TRBV21-1 and TRBJ1-6; the table's D call, TRBD1, has no DNA check behind it. TRBV21-1 is described as a pseudogene. The CDR3 runs to 22 residues. CDR3 nucleotide sequence: TGTGCCAGCTCCCGCCATGACACAGGGCGACGACCCTCAACCCCTCATAATTCACCCCTCCACTTT. Translation gives CASSRHDTGRRPSTPHNSPLHF.

The CDR3 region is CASSLDYLLETGELFF. The DNA for the CDR3 is TGTGCCAGCAGCTTAGATTATCTGTTGGAGACCGGGGAGCTGTTTTTT. The chain uses TRBV11-2 and TRBJ2-2; D is undetermined. Germline lookup yields CDR1 SGHAT and CDR2 FQNNGV. Trimming removed 0 bases at V and 5 bases at J, with 13 bases between. CDR3 length: 16 residues.

The chain recombines TRBV28 with TRBJ1-2; 11 bases map to TRBD1. V dropped 8 bases and J dropped 6; count of bases not matched to a gene: 5. This CDR3 spans 13 amino acids. The germline gives CDR1 MDHEN, CDR2 SYDVKM. CDR3 amino acids: CASQPGQGDGYTF. In DNA, the CDR3 is TGTGCCAGCCAACCGGGACAGGGGGATGGCTACACCTTC.

V usage is TRBV6-2 or TRBV6-3 and J usage is TRBJ1-2, with 7 bases that match TRBD1. V gave up 6 bases and J gave up 3 bases; unmatched junction bases: 4. The CDR3 length is 13 residues. Germline CDR1 MNHEY, CDR2 SVGEGT. CDR3 in amino acids: CASSPDRDYGYTF. The CDR3 DNA is TGTGCCAGCAGCCCCGACAGGGACTATGGCTACACCTTC.

The chain joins TRBV11-2 to TRBJ2-7; TRBD1 matches at 8 bases. The CDR3 contains 16 residues. V lost 5 bases to trimming and J lost 2 bases; unmatched junction nucleotides: 11. The germline V gene encodes CDR1 SGHAT and CDR2 FQNNGV. The CDR3 is CASSPPGQGWTYEQYF. The CDR3 region has the DNA TGTGCCAGCAGCCCCCCTGGACAGGGCTGGACCTACGAGCAGTACTTC.

DNA for the CDR3: TGTGCCAGCGGTACCCAGGGTAGGACTGAAGCTTTCTTT. It codes for CASGTQGRTEAFF. This chain joins TRBV27 and TRBJ1-1, with a tentative D call TRBD1 (5 bases). The V end was cut by 8 bases, the J end by 5 bases, with 15 bases between. Germline CDR1 MNHEY, CDR2 SMNVEV (reference sequence). This CDR3 is 13 amino acids long.

V usage is TRBV18 and J usage is TRBJ2-7; D unclear. Trimming left V 6 bases short and J 5 bases short, with 11 bases between. Germline V gene data show CDR1 as KGHSH and CDR2 as LQKENI. The CDR3 is 12 amino acids. The CDR3 DNA follows: TGTGCCAGCTCCACCCAGGAGCACGAGCAGTACTTC. Translated, it gives CASSTQEHEQYF.

The V gene is TRBV29-1, the J gene TRBJ2-7; TRBD2 might be the D (6 bases). The CDR3 has 11 amino acids. Germline CDR1 is SQVTM and CDR2 is ANQGSEA. The germline V and J ends were trimmed by 6 bases and 9 bases, with 15 bases remaining between them. The CDR3: CSVTRAEGQYF. CDR3 nucleotides: TGCAGCGTGACCCGGGCGGAGGGGCAGTACTTC.

V is TRBV4-2 and J is TRBJ2-2, with TRBD2 identical over 8 bases. This CDR3 is built from 16 residues. Germline V CDR1 and CDR2: LGHNA, YNFKEQ. The V segment lost 0 bases and the J segment 4 bases; nucleotides outside the gene matches: 4. For the CDR3, the DNA is TGTGCCAGCAGCCAAGACGTTAGCGGGGTCACCGGGGAGCTGTTTTTT. Its translation is CASSQDVSGVTGELFF.

The gene calls are TRBV29-1 and TRBJ2-3; 8 positions agree with TRBD2. Germline V gene data show CDR1 as SQVTM and CDR2 as ANQGSEA. V lost 7 bases, J lost 0 bases, and 0 bases stayed unmatched. The CDR3 loop spans 12 amino acids. CDR3 residues: CSASGSTDTQYF. The DNA of the CDR3 is TGCAGCGCTAGCGGGAGCACAGATACGCAGTATTTT.